This is a list of T cell receptor beta chains from one sample in a study of T cell responses to AZD1222 COVID-19 vaccine. This table comes from immunoSEQ multiplex PCR, and its TCRdb copy is limited to in-frame clones, with some not included. Of 80,000 to 90,000 clones in the sample, 89% were seen once. This specimen was peripheral blood, taken on day 0 of AZD1222 vaccination. The source of these receptors is an adult in good health. Both conserved end residues are part of each CDR3. A D gene is named only where the DNA matches it firmly. Size tells how often a clone was seen (once, few, many) or the class of an expanded clone, and some rows leave it out.

>TRBJ1-2|TRBV28|TRBD1|-
CASNSVRGPANYGYTF
TGTGCCAGCAACTCTGTCAGGGGGCCAGCTAACTATGGCTACACCTTC
>TRBJ1-3|TRBV7-2|TRBD1|once
CASSPTGGSGNTIYF
TGTGCCAGCAGCCCGACAGGGGGCTCTGGAAACACCATATATTTT
>TRBJ2-7|TRBV9|-|-
CASSPPRSYEQYF
TGTGCCAGCAGCCCCCCCCGCTCCTACGAGCAGTACTTC
>TRBJ1-4|TRBV5-8|TRBD1|-
CASSPGGLKNEKLFF
TGTGCCAGCAGCCCAGGGGGACTGAAGAATGAAAAACTGTTTTTT
>TRBJ2-5|TRBV28|-|-
CASSLTLKPTQYF
TGTGCCAGCAGTTTAACTTTGAAACCGACCCAGTACTTC
>TRBJ1-2|TRBV18|TRBD1|-
CASSPLGTGGDGYGYTF
TGTGCCAGCTCACCACTCGGGACAGGGGGCGATGGCTATGGCTACACCTTC
>TRBJ2-6|TRBV5-6|-|-
CASSLTRPGANVLTF
TGTGCCAGCAGCTTGACACGTCCTGGGGCCAACGTCCTGACTTTC
>TRBJ2-1|TRBV28|TRBD2|once
CASLRGGVAEQFF
TGTGCCAGCCTGCGGGGGGGAGTCGCTGAGCAGTTCTTC
>TRBJ1-2|TRBV5-8|-|-
CASSVLPGGYTF
TGTGCCAGCAGCGTCCTCCCAGGGGGCTACACCTTC
>TRBJ1-1|TRBV6-5|-|-
CASSPYTGTEAFF
TGTGCCAGCAGCCCCTACACGGGCACTGAAGCTTTCTTT
>TRBJ2-2|TRBV29-1|-|-
CSVERGTGELFF
TGCAGCGTTGAAAGGGGAACCGGGGAGCTGTTTTTT
>TRBJ1-2|TRBV28|TRBD1|-
CASSFPTGANYGYTF
TGTGCCAGCAGTTTTCCGACAGGGGCTAACTATGGCTACACCTTC
>TRBJ2-1|TRBV6-5|TRBD2|-
CASSYLGLAGGSEQFF
TGTGCCAGCAGTTACCTAGGACTAGCGGGAGGATCTGAGCAGTTCTTC
>TRBJ2-1|TRBV18|TRBD2|-
CASSPRTSGLYNEQFF
TGTGCCAGCTCACCTAGGACTAGCGGGTTATACAATGAGCAGTTCTTC
>TRBJ1-2|TRBV5-5|TRBD1|-
CASSPGTGGLNYGYTF
TGTGCCAGCAGCCCCGGGACAGGGGGTCTTAACTATGGCTACACCTTC
>TRBJ1-1|TRBV19|-|-
CASTDRMNTEAFF
TGTGCCAGTACCGACAGGATGAACACTGAAGCTTTCTTT
>TRBJ2-3|TRBV9|TRBD2|-
CASSRGTSGVGGTDTQYF
TGTGCCAGCAGCCGCGGGACTAGCGGGGTCGGCGGCACAGATACGCAGTATTTT
>TRBJ1-5|TRBV7-2|-|-
CASSPQSNQPQHF
TGTGCCAGCAGCCCCCAGAGCAATCAGCCCCAGCATTTT
>TRBJ1-4|TRBV30|TRBD1|-
CAWSAGQATNEKLFF
TGTGCCTGGAGTGCTGGACAGGCAACTAATGAAAAACTGTTTTTT
>TRBJ2-1|TRBV3-1/TRBV3-2|-|-
CASSQAGNYNEQFF
TGTGCCAGCAGCCAAGCGGGGAACTACAATGAGCAGTTCTTC
>TRBJ1-6|TRBV9|TRBD1|-
CASSAGGVRSPLHF
TGTGCCAGCAGCGCAGGGGGCGTCAGGTCACCCCTCCACTTT
>TRBJ1-1|TRBV27|-|few
CASRLSGRAEAFF
TGTGCCAGCAGACTCTCAGGGAGGGCTGAAGCTTTCTTT
>TRBJ1-4|TRBV23-1|-|-
CASSQYGRGLLGEKLFF
TGCGCCAGCAGTCAATATGGCAGGGGATTACTAGGTGAAAAACTGTTTTTT
>TRBJ2-2|TRBV3-1/TRBV3-2|-|-
CASSQGRTGELFF
TGTGCCAGCAGCCAGGGTCGGACCGGGGAGCTGTTTTTT
>TRBJ2-7|TRBV11-2|-|once
CARGTGVYGTYEQYF
TGTGCCCGCGGAACCGGGGTTTACGGAACCTACGAGCAGTACTTC
>TRBJ1-2|TRBV29-1|-|-
CSVERGYGYTF
TGCAGCGTTGAGCGGGGCTATGGCTACACCTTC
>TRBJ1-2|TRBV5-1|TRBD1|-
CASSFDQGAGGYTF
TGCGCCAGCAGCTTCGACCAGGGGGCCGGTGGCTACACCTTC
>TRBJ2-7|TRBV30|TRBD1|-
CAWRDRTGAAISYEQYF
TGTGCCTGGAGAGATAGGACAGGGGCAGCCATATCCTACGAGCAGTACTTC
>TRBJ2-7|TRBV7-2|-|-
CASSLTTYEQYF
TGTGCCAGCAGCTTAACCACCTACGAGCAGTACTTC
>TRBJ2-1|TRBV6-5|-|-
CASSYHSGQGNEQFF
TGTGCCAGCAGTTACCATTCTGGGCAGGGAAATGAGCAGTTCTTC
>TRBJ1-4|TRBV18|-|-
CASSPSWNEKLFF
TGTGCCAGCTCACCATCATGGAATGAAAAACTGTTTTTT
>TRBJ1-4|TRBV7-8|-|-
CASSLGFTNEKLFF
TGTGCCAGCAGCTTGGGGTTTACTAATGAAAAACTGTTTTTT
>TRBJ1-1|TRBV19|TRBD1|-
CASSTGQPNTEAFF
TGTGCCAGTAGTACGGGACAGCCGAACACTGAAGCTTTCTTT
>TRBJ2-4|TRBV13|-|-
CASSLSSSIGDFGKNIQYF
TGTGCCAGCAGCTTATCGTCGTCGATAGGTGACTTCGGCAAAAACATTCAGTACTTC
>TRBJ2-3|TRBV14|-|once
CASSLIGGFPIDTQYF
TGTGCCAGCAGCCTTATCGGGGGTTTCCCTATAGATACGCAGTATTTT
>TRBJ1-1|TRBV6-6|TRBD1|once
CASLGTVNTEAFF
TGTGCCAGTCTAGGGACAGTGAACACTGAAGCTTTCTTT
>TRBJ1-1|TRBV5-4|TRBD1|-
CASSLEGAMNTEAFF
TGTGCCAGCAGCTTGGAGGGGGCGATGAACACTGAAGCTTTCTTT
>TRBJ2-3|TRBV20-1|-|-
CSASGEVGDTQYF
TGCAGTGCTAGTGGGGAGGTAGGAGATACGCAGTATTTT
>TRBJ2-7|TRBV30|-|-
CAWSRDGRGEQYF
TGTGCCTGGAGTAGGGACGGCCGTGGAGAGCAGTACTTC
>TRBJ2-7|TRBV10-2|TRBD1|-
CASMATGKPYEQYF
TGCGCCAGCATGGCGACAGGGAAACCCTACGAGCAGTACTTC
>TRBJ1-1|TRBV12-3/TRBV12-4|-|-
CASRWGASEAFF
TGTGCCAGCCGGTGGGGGGCTAGTGAAGCTTTCTTT
>TRBJ1-1|TRBV27|-|-
CASSSQITNTEAFF
TGTGCCAGCAGTTCACAGATTACGAACACTGAAGCTTTCTTT
>TRBJ1-4|TRBV18|TRBD1|few
CASSPGTGDKLFF
TGTGCCAGCTCACCGGGGACAGGCGATAAACTGTTTTTT
>TRBJ1-4|TRBV19|-|-
CASSISGLTREKLFF
TGTGCCAGTAGTATATCGGGCCTCACTAGGGAAAAACTGTTTTTT
>TRBJ2-7|TRBV3-1/TRBV3-2|TRBD2|-
CASSQISSGRSGEQYF
TGTGCCAGCAGCCAGATTTCTAGCGGGAGATCAGGCGAGCAGTACTTC
>TRBJ1-1|TRBV7-2|TRBD1|-
CASSAQTGLNTKAFF
TGTGCCAGCAGCGCCCAGACAGGGCTGAACACTAAAGCTTTCTTT
>TRBJ1-2|TRBV11-2|TRBD1|-
CASSVGQTYGYTF
TGTGCCAGCAGCGTGGGACAGACCTATGGCTACACCTTC
>TRBJ2-1|TRBV10-2|TRBD2|-
CASVSGGSYNEQFF
TGCGCCAGCGTTAGCGGGGGGTCCTACAATGAGCAGTTCTTC
>TRBJ2-3|TRBV6-2/TRBV6-3|TRBD1|once
CASSLGTGGTDTQYF
TGTGCCAGCAGTTTAGGGACAGGGGGCACAGATACGCAGTATTTT
>TRBJ1-5|TRBV19|-|-
CASSIGPTSNQPQHF
TGTGCCAGTAGTATCGGCCCAACTAGCAATCAGCCCCAGCATTTT